Listed below are T cell receptor beta chains from one sample, sequenced in a study of OX40 agonist ivuxolimab in advanced cancers. Libraries were prepared by immunoSEQ multiplex PCR; TCRdb keeps only in-frame clonotypes and omits some of them. Seen here are about 88,000 clones, about 86% observed once, and the top ten hold 1.5% to 2%. This specimen was CD4+ or CD8+ T cells sorted from blood, taken in a trial of the OX40 agonist ivuxolimab. These receptors all come from an adult with an advanced solid tumor such as melanoma, head and neck, liver or kidney cancer. The CDR3 runs from the conserved cysteine through the conserved F or W. A D gene is named only where the DNA matches it firmly. Rows give clone size only sometimes, using once, few, many, or a class for an expanded clone.

>-|TRBV5-1|TRBJ2-2|-
TGCGCCAGCCAATCGGGCCCCGGACGTACCGGGGAGCTGTTTTTT
CASQSGPGRTGELFF
>-|TRBV9|TRBJ1-3|TRBD1
TGTGCCAGCAGCGGCGGACGGACAGGGCGTTCTGGAAACACCATATATTTT
CASSGGRTGRSGNTIYF
>-|TRBV18|TRBJ1-1|-
TGTGCCAGCTCACCGAGGACGGCCAACACTGAAGCTTTCTTT
CASSPRTANTEAFF
>-|TRBV5-1|TRBJ2-5|TRBD2
TGCGCCAGCAGCCTTATCCTAGCGGGTCAAGAGACCCAGTACTTC
CASSLILAGQETQYF
>-|TRBV7-9|TRBJ1-1|-
TGTGCCAGCAGCTCTCAGGGACGGGGGACTGAAGCTTTCTTT
CASSSQGRGTEAFF
>-|TRBV19|TRBJ2-5|-
TGTGCCAGTAGTATAGAGCCTGCGAAAAGGCCAAATCGACGGCAAGAGACCCAGTACTTC
CASSIEPAKRPNRRQETQYF
>-|TRBV2|TRBJ2-7|-
TGTGCCAGCACCCTGGACCCCTACGAGCAGTACTTC
CASTLDPYEQYF
>-|TRBV10-1|TRBJ2-3|-
TGCGCCAGCAGTGAGGTAGTTGGCCTGCAGGATACGCAGTATTTT
CASSEVVGLQDTQYF
>-|TRBV28|TRBJ1-1|-
TGTGCCAGCAGTTTTGCAGGGGACCAAAACACTGAAGCTTTCTTT
CASSFAGDQNTEAFF
>many|TRBV6-6|TRBJ1-3|-
TGTGCCAGCAGTTACTCGAGTTCCAGGGAGTGGAACACCATATATTTT
CASSYSSSREWNTIYF
>-|TRBV27|TRBJ1-6|TRBD1
TGTGCCAGCAGTTTATCTCGGGACAGGGGTTTGAATTCACCCCTCCACTTT
CASSLSRDRGLNSPLHF
>once|TRBV11-2|TRBJ2-2|-
TGTGCCAGCAGCTTAGGGGTCAGGATAAACACCGGGGAGCTGTTTTTT
CASSLGVRINTGELFF
>-|TRBV21-1|TRBJ1-3|-
TGTGCCAGCAGCAAAGAGGTAACGCGGGCGCGTTTCTCTGGAAACACCATATATTTT
CASSKEVTRARFSGNTIYF
>-|TRBV11-2|TRBJ2-5|-
TGTGCCAGCAGCCTCGAGCCCCAGGGGACCCAGTACTTC
CASSLEPQGTQYF
>-|TRBV7-7|TRBJ2-2|TRBD1
TGTGCTAGCAGCCCCGGGACAGGGCCTTCCGGGGAGCTGTTTTTT
CASSPGTGPSGELFF
>-|TRBV2|TRBJ2-1|-
TGTGCCAGCAGTGAAATACTGCCTGAGCAGTTCTTC
CASSEILPEQFF
>-|TRBV5-8|TRBJ1-2|TRBD1
TGTGCCAGCAGCAGAGCACAGGGGGCGCGAAACTATGGCTACACCTTC
CASSRAQGARNYGYTF
>-|TRBV9|TRBJ1-5|-
TGTGCCAGCAGCGTAGGATCTAATAGCAATCAGCCCCAGCATTTT
CASSVGSNSNQPQHF
>-|TRBV7-2|TRBJ2-2|TRBD2
TGTGCCAGCAGCTTATTCGGAGCGGGGGGGTCCGGGGAGCTGTTTTTT
CASSLFGAGGSGELFF